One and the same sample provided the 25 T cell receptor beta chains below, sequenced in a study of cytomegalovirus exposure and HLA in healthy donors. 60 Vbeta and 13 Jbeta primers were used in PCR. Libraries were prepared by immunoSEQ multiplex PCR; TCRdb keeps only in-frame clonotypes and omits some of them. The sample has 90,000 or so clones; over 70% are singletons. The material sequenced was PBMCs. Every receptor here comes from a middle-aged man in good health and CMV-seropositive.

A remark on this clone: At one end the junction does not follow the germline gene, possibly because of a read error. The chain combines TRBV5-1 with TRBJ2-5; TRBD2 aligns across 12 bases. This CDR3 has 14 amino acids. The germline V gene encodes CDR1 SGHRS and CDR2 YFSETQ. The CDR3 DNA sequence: TGCGCCAGCAGACCGGGACTAGCGGGCGGTGGGGGAAACTTC. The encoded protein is CASRPGLAGGGGNF.

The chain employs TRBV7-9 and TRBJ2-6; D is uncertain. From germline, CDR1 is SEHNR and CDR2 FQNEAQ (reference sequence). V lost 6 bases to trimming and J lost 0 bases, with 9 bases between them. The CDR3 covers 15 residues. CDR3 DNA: TGTGCCAGCAGTATTTTTAACTCTGGGGCCAACGTCCTGACTTTC. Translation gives CASSIFNSGANVLTF.

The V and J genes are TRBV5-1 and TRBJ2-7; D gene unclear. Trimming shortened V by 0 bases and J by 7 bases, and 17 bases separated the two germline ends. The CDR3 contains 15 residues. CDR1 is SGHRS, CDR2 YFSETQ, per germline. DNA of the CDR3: TGCGCCAGCAGCTTGGCCGCAAGCGCTTCGGAGGAGCAGTACTTC. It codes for CASSLAASASEEQYF.

CDR3 in DNA: TGTGCCAGCAGCTTTGGGGGACGGGGGGGGACCCAGTACTTC. Protein product: CASSFGGRGGTQYF. The V and J genes are TRBV7-2 and TRBJ2-5; TRBD2 matches at 8 bases. This CDR3 has 14 amino acids. After removal of 3 bases from V and 7 bases from J, the junction contained 7 bases not matched to a gene. Germline CDR1 reads SGHTA; CDR2 reads FQGNSA.

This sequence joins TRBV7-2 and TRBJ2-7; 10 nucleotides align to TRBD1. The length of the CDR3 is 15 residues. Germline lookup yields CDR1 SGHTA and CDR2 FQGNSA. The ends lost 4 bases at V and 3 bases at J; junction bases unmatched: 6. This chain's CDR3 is CASSYTGTGVYEQYF. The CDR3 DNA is TGTGCCAGCAGCTATACCGGGACAGGGGTCTACGAGCAGTACTTC.

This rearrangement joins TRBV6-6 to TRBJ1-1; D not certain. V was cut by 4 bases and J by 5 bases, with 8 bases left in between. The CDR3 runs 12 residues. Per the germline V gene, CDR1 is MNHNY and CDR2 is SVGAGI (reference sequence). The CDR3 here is CASSSPGTEAFF. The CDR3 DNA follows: TGTGCCAGCAGTTCACCGGGGACTGAAGCTTTCTTT.

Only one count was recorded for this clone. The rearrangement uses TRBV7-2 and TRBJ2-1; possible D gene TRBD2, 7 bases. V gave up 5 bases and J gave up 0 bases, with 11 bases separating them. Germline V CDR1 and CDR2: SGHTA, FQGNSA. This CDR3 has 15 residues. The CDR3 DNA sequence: TGTGCCAGCAGCCGGGGAGGGGGCTCCTACAATGAGCAGTTCTTC. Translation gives CASSRGGGSYNEQFF.

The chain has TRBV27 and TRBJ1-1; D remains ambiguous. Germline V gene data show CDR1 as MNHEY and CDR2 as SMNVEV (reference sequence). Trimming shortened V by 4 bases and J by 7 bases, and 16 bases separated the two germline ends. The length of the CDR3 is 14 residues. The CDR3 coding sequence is TGTGCCAGCAGTTCAAACACCGTCGGGGTTGAAGCTTTCTTT. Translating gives CASSSNTVGVEAFF.

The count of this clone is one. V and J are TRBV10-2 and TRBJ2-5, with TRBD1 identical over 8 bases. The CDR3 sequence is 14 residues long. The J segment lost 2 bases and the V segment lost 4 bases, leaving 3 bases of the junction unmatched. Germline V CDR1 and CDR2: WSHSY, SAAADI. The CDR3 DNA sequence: TGCGCCAGCAGTGGGACAGGGATTCAAGAGACCCAGTACTTC. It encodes CASSGTGIQETQYF.

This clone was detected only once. CDR3 region: CASSALWNTEAFF. For the CDR3, the DNA is TGTGCCAGCAGTGCCCTATGGAACACTGAAGCTTTCTTT. This chain joins TRBV6-1 and TRBJ1-1; D gene ambiguous. V was clipped by 4 bases and J by 1 base, with 7 bases between them. The CDR3 loop spans 13 amino acids. CDR1 and CDR2 from the germline V gene are MNHNS and SASEGT.

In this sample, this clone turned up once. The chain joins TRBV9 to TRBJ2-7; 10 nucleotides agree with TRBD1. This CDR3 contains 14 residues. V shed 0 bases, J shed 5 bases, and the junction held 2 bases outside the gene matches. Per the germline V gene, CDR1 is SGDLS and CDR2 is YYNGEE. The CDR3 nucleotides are TGTGCCAGCAGCGTAGGGGGACAGGGGAACGAGCAGTACTTC. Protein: CASSVGGQGNEQYF.

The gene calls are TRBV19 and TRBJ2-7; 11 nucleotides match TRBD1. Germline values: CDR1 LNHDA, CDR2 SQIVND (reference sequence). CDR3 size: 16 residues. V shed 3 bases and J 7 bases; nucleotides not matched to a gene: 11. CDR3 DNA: TGTGCCAGTAGTATGACAACTCCGGGACAGGGGGGTGAGCAGTACTTC. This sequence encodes CASSMTTPGQGGEQYF.

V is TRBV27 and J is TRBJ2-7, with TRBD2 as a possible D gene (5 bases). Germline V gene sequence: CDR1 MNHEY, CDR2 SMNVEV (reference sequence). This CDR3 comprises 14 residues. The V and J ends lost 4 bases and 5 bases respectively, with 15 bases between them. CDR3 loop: CASSYEGASDEQYF. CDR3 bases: TGTGCCAGCAGTTATGAGGGAGCGAGTGACGAGCAGTACTTC.

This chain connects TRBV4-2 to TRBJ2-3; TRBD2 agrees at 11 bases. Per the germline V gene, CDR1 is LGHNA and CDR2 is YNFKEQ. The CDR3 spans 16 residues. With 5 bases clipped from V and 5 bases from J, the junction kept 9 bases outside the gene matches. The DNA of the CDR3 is TGTGCCAGCAGCGAGACTATTCTAGCGGGGGGAGATACGCAGTATTTT. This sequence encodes CASSETILAGGDTQYF.

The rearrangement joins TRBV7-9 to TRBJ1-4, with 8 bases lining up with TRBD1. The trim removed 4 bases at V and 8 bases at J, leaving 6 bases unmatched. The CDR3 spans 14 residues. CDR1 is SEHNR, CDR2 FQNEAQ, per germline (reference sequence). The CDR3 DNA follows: TGTGCCAGCAGCTACAGGGGGGCGGGAGAAAAACTGTTTTTT. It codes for CASSYRGAGEKLFF.

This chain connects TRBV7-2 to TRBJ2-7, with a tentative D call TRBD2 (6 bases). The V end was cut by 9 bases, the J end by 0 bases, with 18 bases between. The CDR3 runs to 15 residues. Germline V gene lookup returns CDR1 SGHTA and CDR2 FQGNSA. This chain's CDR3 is CASTQGGIGSYEQYF. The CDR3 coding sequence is TGTGCCAGTACGCAGGGCGGGATTGGCTCCTACGAGCAGTACTTC. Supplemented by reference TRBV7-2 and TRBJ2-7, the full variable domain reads GAGVSQSPSNKVTEKGKDVELRCDPISGHTALYWYRQSLGQGLEFLIYFQGNSAPDKSGLPSDRFSAERTGGSVSTLTIQRTQQEDSAVYLCASTQGGIGSYEQYFGPGTRLTVT.

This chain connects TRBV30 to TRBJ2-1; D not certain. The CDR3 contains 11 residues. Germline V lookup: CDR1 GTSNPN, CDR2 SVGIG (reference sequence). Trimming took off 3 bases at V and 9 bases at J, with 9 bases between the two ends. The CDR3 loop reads CAWSGNTEQFF. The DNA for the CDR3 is TGTGCCTGGAGCGGTAATACTGAGCAGTTCTTC.

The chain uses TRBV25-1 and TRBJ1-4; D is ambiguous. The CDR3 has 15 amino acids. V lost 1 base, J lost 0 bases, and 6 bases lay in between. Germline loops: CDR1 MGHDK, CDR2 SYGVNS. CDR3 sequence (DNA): TGTGCCAGCAGTGAATGGGCTCCAACTAATGAAAAACTGTTTTTT. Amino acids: CASSEWAPTNEKLFF.

CDR3 DNA sequence: TGTGCCAGCAGTTACTCGGGACTCAATTACAATGAGCAGTTCTTC. Residues: CASSYSGLNYNEQFF. The chain employs TRBV6-5 and TRBJ2-1, with D maybe TRBD2 (6 bases). The CDR3 sequence is 15 residues long. Germline V CDR1 and CDR2: MNHEY, SVGAGI. The V and J ends lost 0 bases and 4 bases respectively, with 10 bases between them.

The chain's CDR3 is CASSEVAGGGQFF. The CDR3 DNA reads TGTGCCAGCAGTGAAGTTGCGGGAGGAGGGCAGTTCTTC. This chain uses TRBV2 with TRBJ2-1; 8 bases agree with TRBD2. Germline V CDR1 and CDR2: SNHLY, FYNNEI. J lost 12 bases, V lost 1 base, and 5 bases had no gene match. The CDR3 runs to 13 residues.

CDR3 in amino acids: CASSSQGARNTIYF. Here the CDR3 DNA reads TGTGCCAGTAGTTCTCAGGGGGCACGAAACACCATATATTTT. The chain couples TRBV19 to TRBJ1-3, with 8 nucleotides matching TRBD1. This CDR3 is 14 amino acids long. The germline gives CDR1 LNHDA, CDR2 SQIVND (reference sequence). V lost 5 bases and J lost 5; bases outside the gene matches: 5.

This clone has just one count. This CDR3 reads CASSPILAGDLSEQFF. DNA for the CDR3: TGTGCCAGCAGCCCTATACTAGCGGGAGATTTGAGTGAGCAGTTCTTC. This sequence joins TRBV5-6 and TRBJ2-1; 11 nucleotides agree with TRBD2. CDR3 size: 16 residues. The junction had 12 bases not matched to a gene; V was cut back by 4 bases and J by 9 bases. CDR1 is SGHDT, CDR2 YYEEEE, per germline.

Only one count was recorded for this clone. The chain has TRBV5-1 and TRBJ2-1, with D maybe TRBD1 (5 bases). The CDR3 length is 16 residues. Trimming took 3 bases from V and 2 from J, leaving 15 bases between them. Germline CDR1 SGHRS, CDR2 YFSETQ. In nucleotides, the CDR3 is TGCGCCAGCAGCTCCCCCCAGGGCGCGCCCTACAATGAGCAGTTCTTC. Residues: CASSSPQGAPYNEQFF.

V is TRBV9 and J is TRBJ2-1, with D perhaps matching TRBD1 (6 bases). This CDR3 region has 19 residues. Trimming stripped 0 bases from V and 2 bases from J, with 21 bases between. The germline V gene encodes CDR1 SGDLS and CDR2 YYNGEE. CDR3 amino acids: CASSVVASGRGHTYNEQFF. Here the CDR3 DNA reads TGTGCCAGCAGCGTAGTAGCCTCGGGCAGGGGCCATACCTACAATGAGCAGTTCTTC.

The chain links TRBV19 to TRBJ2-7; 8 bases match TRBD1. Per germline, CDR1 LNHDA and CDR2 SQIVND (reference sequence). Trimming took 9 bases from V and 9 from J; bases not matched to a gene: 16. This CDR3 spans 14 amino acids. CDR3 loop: CASRKPGQEALQYF. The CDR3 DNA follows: TGTGCCAGCAGGAAGCCGGGACAGGAGGCCTTGCAGTACTTC.